This note documents a single TCR beta chain sequence. Its antigen is still unknown. There are no base qualities to consult, and no much larger clone falls within one base. This record comes from a study of cytomegalovirus exposure and HLA in healthy donors (dated 2017 in TCRdb). Study-level background: An earlier analysis of roughly 630 of the donors reported roughly 300 Gb of sequence data and approximately 110 million unique TCR beta sequences from about 179 million T cells. Donor age, sex, ethnicity and CMV serostatus were collected together with the repertoire data. Both class I and class II loci were covered by HLA typing, at four-digit resolution. Using immunosequencing, the study profiled T cell repertoires from about 610 subjects and related those repertoires to cytomegalovirus serostatus. A later analysis re-analyzed previously published TCR beta repertoires from about 600 donors and added high-resolution HLA genotyping to study TCR occurrence patterns. Along with the approximately 700-subject first cohort, a separate validation cohort of more than 90 different subjects was used. All discovery cohort repertoires had been generated on a single sequencing platform. A few DR-DQ haplotypes were treated as single units for association and clustering because of strong linkage in the cohort. Across 300 to 400 genotyped donors of the cohort, an average of approximately 240,000 unique TCR beta nucleotide sequences per donor were sequenced, and around 19% of those sequences were non-productive. To decide whether each TCR beta V gene segment behaved as functional or pseudogenic, an earlier analysis of 587 of the donors relied on high-throughput TCR beta sequencing. An early release that covered some 640 HLA-typed donors contained about 300 gigabases of sequencing data and 75 million to 100 million unique TCR sequences. The study combined high-throughput TCR immunosequencing, statistical association of individual TCRs with disease status, and machine learning to predict cytomegalovirus infection status. The genetic ancestry cluster associated with self-reported Caucasian donors included around four fifths of the roughly 390 genotyped donors. The study aimed to test whether cataloging public T cell receptors could reveal signatures of past pathogen exposure. The later analysis used no new phenotypic data to find candidate immune exposures, relying instead on TCR beta sequences and their occurrence across donors. A later genetic analysis took genome-wide SNP genotypes for 398 of the 666 donors and used that subset as a discovery cohort. The number of donors typed differed by locus, with roughly 629-640 for A, B, C, DRB1 and DQB1, 522 for DQA1, 606 for DPA1, and about 450 for DPB1. The paper as a whole reports these results and caveats: Assigning TCR associations to individual alleles was difficult when HLA alleles, especially DR and DQ, strongly co-occurred. Correlated functional status among segregating V segments might be attributable to linkage disequilibrium, but an unknown experimental factor could not be ruled out. Approximately 16 rarely observed V segments, including chromosome 9 orphons, were excluded from the earlier analysis of some 590 of the donors because counts were too low. In a later analysis, the rate of TCR association differed among HLA loci, with DRB1 alleles having the most associated TCRs and HLA-C alleles having the fewest. CMV serostatus was the only immune exposure information available for the cohort. According to the authors, the approach could potentially be generalized to other disease states and immunological phenotypes. Sequencing depth was assumed to be roughly uniform across donors in the presence/absence analyses, though that assumption may not hold. Because some donors lacked HLA typing at each locus, the association tests relied only on the typed subset. The study gave a list of about 160 TCR beta chains associated with cytomegalovirus. In an earlier analysis of 587 of the donors, most TCR beta V segments appeared in productive rearrangements about 90% or about 30% of the time, broadly matching IMGT annotations. A further reported finding was that TCR beta sequences accurately predicted the HLA-A and HLA-B alleles for most subjects in the first cohort. According to a later analysis, most CMV-associated TCR beta chains appeared to be HLA-restricted, and the HLA associations seemed to be driven largely by CMV exposure. According to a later genetic analysis, donors in an Asian-associated ancestry cluster had fewer N-insertions in productive TCRs than the roughly 700-donor mean. Because the 87-base-pair reads could not distinguish some IMGT-functional V segments, including TRBV6-2 and TRBV6-3, those segments were excluded. Several of the top co-occurrence clusters appeared to be linked to parvovirus B19, influenza, CMV and Epstein-Barr virus, according to a later analysis. A later analysis found that HLA-associated TCR beta chains were more clonally expanded and had lower generation probabilities than equally common non-associated chains. The sequencing pipeline was judged likely to have produced a cluster of highly shared sequence variants as a technical artifact. The cohort was sequenced for TCR beta chains only, and without alpha or paired-chain data the features that could be detected were limited. In a later analysis, around 17,000 TCR beta sequences were associated with specific HLA alleles at a false discovery rate of 0.05. A later genetic analysis associated a missense DCLRE1C variant with V-gene and J-gene trimming of TCR beta chains, and an independent cohort replicated the association. Across donors, most TCR sequences were observed very rarely, whereas some public TCRs were present in many individuals. A few of the identified cytomegalovirus-associated TCR beta chains were confirmed in vitro to be specific for cytomegalovirus antigens. Cytomegalovirus status was reported to be diagnosed by the classifier with high specificity and sensitivity in both the original and validation cohorts.

Cut back by 0 bases and 4 bases, the V and J ends lie 13 bases apart. CDR1 and CDR2, looked up from the germline V gene, are LGHNA and YNFKEQ. Measured from the cysteine to the phenylalanine, the CDR3 is 16 residues long. This entry keeps only the CDR3 DNA: 48 bases, framed from base 1. The cohort was made up of 650 to 700 healthy bone marrow donors. At the time of sampling, all cohort members were nominally healthy, though unrecorded immune exposures were likely present. The donor was CMV seronegative and was included in the group of a few hundred seronegative cohort members. A peripheral blood sample was collected from each donor, and TCR beta sequencing was performed on peripheral blood mononuclear cells. The Qiagen DNeasy Blood Extraction Kit was used to extract genomic DNA from the blood cell samples. Receptors were amplified or captured by the immunoSEQ multiplex PCR assay. A mixture of 60 forward primers for TCR Vbeta segments and 13 reverse primers for TCR Jbeta segments was used in the multiplex PCR. The CDR3 region of rearranged TCR beta genes was amplified from genomic DNA by a multiplex PCR assay. The Illumina HiSeq System was used to sequence the amplified TCR beta libraries as 87-base-pair reads. The authors' pipeline ran thus. Across the 700 or so repertoires, a later analysis counted some 80 million unique TCR beta chains, roughly 11 million of which were shared by at least two donors. Raw reads were error-corrected and collapsed into unique sequences by a nearest-neighbor algorithm in which closely related sequences were merged to remove PCR and sequencing errors. Alignment of CDR3 sequences to IMGT reference sequences was used to assign V, D and J gene segments. Each retained sequence needed at least a six-nucleotide match to both a V gene segment and a J gene segment. Rearrangements were called productive when the CDR3 lacked stop codons and stayed in frame with V and J; all others were non-productive. Following IMGT convention, CDR3 was defined as the stretch from the second conserved V-encoded cysteine to the conserved J-encoded phenylalanine. The earlier analysis of about 590 of the donors excluded sequences that lacked an unambiguous match to a single V gene segment. An earlier analysis of a few hundred of the donors classified V segments as functional when productive rearrangements were above 56.7% and as segregating when the standard deviation between donors was above 5%. To diagnose cytomegalovirus status from the catalog of TCR beta chain sequences, a statistical classification framework was built. V and J gene assignment, in a later analysis, came from comparing TCR nucleotide sequences with IMGT/GENE-DB human TR gene sequences. In a later analysis, CDR3 sequences and most-parsimonious VDJ recombination scenarios were assigned using the TCRdist pipeline. In a later analysis, each TCR beta chain was defined by its CDR3 amino acid sequence together with its V-gene family, and reads lacking a unique V-gene family were excluded. In a later analysis, 450 to 600 highly shared, low-generation-probability nucleotide sequences were removed to address suspected cross-contamination and a sequencing artifact. In a later analysis, a clonal expansion index was calculated for each public chain from normalized within-repertoire ranks of inferred template counts. Generation probabilities in a later analysis came from a VDJ recombination model fitted to out-of-frame rearrangements, and those results were checked against IGoR. Hypergeometric tests were used in a later analysis to score TCR-TCR, TCR-HLA and TCR-CMV co-occurrence, with a repertoire-size bias correction applied to the TCR pairs. In a later analysis, false discovery rates were estimated by permuting HLA or CMV assignments 20 times. In a later analysis, co-occurring TCRs were grouped using DBSCAN, and TCRdist sequence similarity was added for clustering within HLA-allele-positive subsets. Repertoires with fewer than 30,000 or more than 120,000 public chains were left out of co-occurrence clustering, as were about 5 repertoires with anomalous nucleotide sharing. TCRdb carries this immuneACCESS record with in-frame sequences only. Its versions omit some clonotypes, under half of them owing to an unresolved V gene in the studies checked, with the rest unexplained. V and J calls and clone size come straight from that table; D and trimming were deduced from the DNA. The sample profile shows 150,000 to 200,000 clones; approximately 72% of them were found once. Roughly 2% of the sample goes to the ten largest clones.

Recombination joined TRBV4-2 with TRBJ1-3; 5 matching bases give a weak D call of TRBD1. The material sequenced was PBMCs. The TCR sequence derives from a female donor in good health and CMV-seronegative. The DNA is as follows: TGTGCCAGCAGCCAAGAAGGGGAATACTCGGGAAACACCATATATTTT. This gives the protein CASSQEGEYSGNTIYF.